This T cell receptor beta chain was profiled in a study of cytomegalovirus exposure and HLA in healthy donors. Study-level findings and limits: Highly shared variants forming one cluster were likely a sequencing artifact.

Healthy bone marrow donors made up the donors. The CDR3 runs to 16 residues. The germline V gene encodes CDR1 SGHTA and CDR2 FQGNSA. V was clipped by 5 bases and J by 4 bases, with 19 bases between them. Concerning this clone itself: Its matching antigen is unknown.

PCR primers comprised 60 Vbeta and 13 Jbeta primers. Assay: immunoSEQ multiplex PCR; the TCRdb copy retains only in-frame clones and omits some. The table records 160,000 or so clones, 75% to 85% of them present only once. The sequencing input was PBMCs. V usage is TRBV7-2 and J usage is TRBJ2-3; D is perhaps TRBD2 (6 bases). The receptor's source is a woman aged 18-29 years in good health and CMV-seropositive. The CDR3 loop reads CASSLQAGGGADTQYF. The CDR3 DNA reads as TGTGCCAGCAGCCTACAGGCGGGCGGCGGGGCAGATACGCAGTATTTT.